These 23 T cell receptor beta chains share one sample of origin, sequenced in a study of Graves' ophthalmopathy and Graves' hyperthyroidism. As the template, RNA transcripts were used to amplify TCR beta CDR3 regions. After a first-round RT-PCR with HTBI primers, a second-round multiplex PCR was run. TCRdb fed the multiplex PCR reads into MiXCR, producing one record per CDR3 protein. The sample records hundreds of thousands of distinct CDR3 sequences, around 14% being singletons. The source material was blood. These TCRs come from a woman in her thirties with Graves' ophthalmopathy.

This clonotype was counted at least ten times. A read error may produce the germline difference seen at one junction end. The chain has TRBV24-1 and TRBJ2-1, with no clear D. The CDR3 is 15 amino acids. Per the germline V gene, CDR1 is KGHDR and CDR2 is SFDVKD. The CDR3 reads CATSDFGSPYNEKFF. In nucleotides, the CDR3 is TGTGCCACCAGTGATTTTGGTAGCCCTTACAATGAGAAGTTCTTC.

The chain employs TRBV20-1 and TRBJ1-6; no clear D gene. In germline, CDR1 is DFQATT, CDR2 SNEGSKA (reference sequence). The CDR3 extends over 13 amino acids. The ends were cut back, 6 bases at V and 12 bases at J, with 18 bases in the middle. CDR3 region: CSAPRLEEGPLHF. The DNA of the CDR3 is TGCAGTGCCCCCCGGCTGGAAGAGGGACCCCTCCACTTT.

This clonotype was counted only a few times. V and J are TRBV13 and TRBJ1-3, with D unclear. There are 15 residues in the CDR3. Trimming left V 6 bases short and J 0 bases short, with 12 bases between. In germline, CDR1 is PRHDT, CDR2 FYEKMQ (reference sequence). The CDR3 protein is CASRSRVFSGNTIYF. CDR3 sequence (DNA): TGTGCCAGCAGATCTCGGGTCTTCTCTGGAAACACCATATATTTT.

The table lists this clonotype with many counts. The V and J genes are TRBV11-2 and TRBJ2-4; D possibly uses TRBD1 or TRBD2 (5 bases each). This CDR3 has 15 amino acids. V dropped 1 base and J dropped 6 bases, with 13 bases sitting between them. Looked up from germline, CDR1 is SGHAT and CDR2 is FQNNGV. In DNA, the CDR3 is TGTGCCAGCAGCTTAGTTCGAGGGGTGTTAAACATTCAGTACTTC. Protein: CASSLVRGVLNIQYF.

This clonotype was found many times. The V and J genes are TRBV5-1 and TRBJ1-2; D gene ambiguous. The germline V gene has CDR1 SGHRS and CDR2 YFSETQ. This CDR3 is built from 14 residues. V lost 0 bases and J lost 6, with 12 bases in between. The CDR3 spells CASSLVSAVHGYTF. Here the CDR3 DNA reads TGCGCCAGCAGCTTGGTTTCAGCAGTACATGGCTACACCTTC.

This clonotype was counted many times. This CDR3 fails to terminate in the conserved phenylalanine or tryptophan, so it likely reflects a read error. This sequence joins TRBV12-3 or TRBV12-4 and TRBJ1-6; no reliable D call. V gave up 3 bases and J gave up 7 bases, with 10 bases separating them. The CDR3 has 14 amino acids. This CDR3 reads CASSFLAVNSPLHL. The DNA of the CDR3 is TGTGCCAGCAGTTTCTTGGCGGTCAATTCACCCCTCCACCTT.

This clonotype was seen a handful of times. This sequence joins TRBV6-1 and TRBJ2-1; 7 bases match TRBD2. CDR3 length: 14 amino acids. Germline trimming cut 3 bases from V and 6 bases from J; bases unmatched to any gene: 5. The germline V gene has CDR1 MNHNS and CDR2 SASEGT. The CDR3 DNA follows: TGTGCCAGCAGTGACCCTTGGACTAGCAATGAGCAGTTCTTC. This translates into CASSDPWTSNEQFF.

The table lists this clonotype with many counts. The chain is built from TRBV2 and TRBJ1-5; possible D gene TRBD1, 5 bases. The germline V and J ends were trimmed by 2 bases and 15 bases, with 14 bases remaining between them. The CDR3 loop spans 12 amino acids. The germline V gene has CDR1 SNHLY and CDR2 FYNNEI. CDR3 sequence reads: CASSEWRGRWHF. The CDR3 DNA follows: TGTGCCAGCAGTGAATGGCGGGGCAGGTGGCATTTT. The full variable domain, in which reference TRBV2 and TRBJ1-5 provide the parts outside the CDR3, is EPEVTQTPSHQVTQMGQEVILRCVPISNHLYFYWYRQILGQKVEFLVSFYNNEISEKSEIFDDQFSVERPDGSNFTLKIRSTKLEDSAMYFCASSEWRGRWHFGDGTRLSIL.

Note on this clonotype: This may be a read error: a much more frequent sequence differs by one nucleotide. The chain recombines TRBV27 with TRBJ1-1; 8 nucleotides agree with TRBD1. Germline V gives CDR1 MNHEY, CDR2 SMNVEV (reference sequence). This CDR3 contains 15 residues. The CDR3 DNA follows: TGTGCCAGCAGTCTAGACAGGGGCATTTACACTGAAGCTTGCTTT. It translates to CASSLDRGIYTEACF.

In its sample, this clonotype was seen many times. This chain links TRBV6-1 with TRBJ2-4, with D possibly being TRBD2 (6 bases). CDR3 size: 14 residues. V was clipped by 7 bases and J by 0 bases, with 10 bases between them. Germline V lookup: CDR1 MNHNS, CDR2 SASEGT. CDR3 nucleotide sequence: TGTGCCAGCACCCAGGGACTAGCCAAAAACATTCAGTACTTC. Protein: CASTQGLAKNIQYF.

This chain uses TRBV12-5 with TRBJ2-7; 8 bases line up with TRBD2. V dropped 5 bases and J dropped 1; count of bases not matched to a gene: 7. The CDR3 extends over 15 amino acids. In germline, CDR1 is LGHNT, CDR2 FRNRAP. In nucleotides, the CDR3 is TGTGCTAGTGGTGGCCTCGGGGGGGGGTCCTACGAGCAGTACTTC. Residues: CASGGLGGGSYEQYF. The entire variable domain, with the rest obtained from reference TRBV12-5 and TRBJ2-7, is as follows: DARVTQTPRHKVTEMGQEVTMRCQPILGHNTVFWYRQTMMQGLELLAYFRNRAPLDDSGMPKDRFSAEMPDATLATLKIQPSEPRDSAVYFCASGGLGGGSYEQYFGPGTRLTVT.

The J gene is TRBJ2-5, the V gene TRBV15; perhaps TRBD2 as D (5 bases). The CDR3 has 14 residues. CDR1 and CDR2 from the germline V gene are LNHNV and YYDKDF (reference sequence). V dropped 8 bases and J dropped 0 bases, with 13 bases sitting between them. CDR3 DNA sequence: TGTGCCACCCAAGACGGACTGTACCAAGAGACCCAGTACTTC. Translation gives CATQDGLYQETQYF. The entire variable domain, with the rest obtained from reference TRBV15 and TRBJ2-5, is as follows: DAMVIQNPRYQVTQFGKPVTLSCSQTLNHNVMYWYQQKSSQAPKLLFHYYDKDFNNEADTPDNFQSRRPNTSFCFLDIRSPGLGDTAMYLCATQDGLYQETQYFGPGTRLLVL.

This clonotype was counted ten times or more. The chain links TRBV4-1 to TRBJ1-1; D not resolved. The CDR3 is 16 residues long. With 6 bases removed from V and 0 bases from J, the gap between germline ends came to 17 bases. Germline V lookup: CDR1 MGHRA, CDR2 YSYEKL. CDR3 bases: TGCGCCAGCAGTCCTCGGCGGGTTCTACTGAACACTGAAGCTTTCTTT. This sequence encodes CASSPRRVLLNTEAFF.

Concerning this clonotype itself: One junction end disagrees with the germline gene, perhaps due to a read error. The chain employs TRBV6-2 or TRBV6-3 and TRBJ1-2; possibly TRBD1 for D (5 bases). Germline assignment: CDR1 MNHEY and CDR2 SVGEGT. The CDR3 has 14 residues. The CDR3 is CSSSYGRTSYGYTF. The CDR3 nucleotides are TGTTCCAGCAGTTACGGCCGGACATCTTATGGCTACACCTTC.

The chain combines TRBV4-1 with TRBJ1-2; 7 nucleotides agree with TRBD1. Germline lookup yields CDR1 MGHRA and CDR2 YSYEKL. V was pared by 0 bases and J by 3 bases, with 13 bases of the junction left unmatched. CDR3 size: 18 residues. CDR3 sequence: CASSQDRTSGQSHYGYTF. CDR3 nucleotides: TGCGCCAGCAGCCAAGATCGGACATCGGGACAGTCCCACTATGGCTACACCTTC.

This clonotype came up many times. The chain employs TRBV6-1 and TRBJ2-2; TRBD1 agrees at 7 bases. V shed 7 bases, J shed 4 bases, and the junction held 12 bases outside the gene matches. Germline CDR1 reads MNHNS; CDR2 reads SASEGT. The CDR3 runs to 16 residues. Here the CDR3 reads CASTQRGQLGTGELFF. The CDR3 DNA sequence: TGTGCCAGCACCCAAAGGGGACAGTTGGGCACCGGGGAGCTGTTTTTT.

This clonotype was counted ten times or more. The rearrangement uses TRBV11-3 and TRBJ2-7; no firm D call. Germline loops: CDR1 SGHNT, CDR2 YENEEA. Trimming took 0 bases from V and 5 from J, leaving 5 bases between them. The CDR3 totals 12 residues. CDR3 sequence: CASSLDGHEQYF. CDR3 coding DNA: TGTGCCAGCAGCTTAGATGGCCACGAGCAGTACTTC.

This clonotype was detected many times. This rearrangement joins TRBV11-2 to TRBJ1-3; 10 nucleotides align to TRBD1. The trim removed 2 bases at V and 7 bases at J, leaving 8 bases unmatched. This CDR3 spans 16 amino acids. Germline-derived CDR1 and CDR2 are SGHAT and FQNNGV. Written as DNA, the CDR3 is TGTGCCAGCAGCTTAATCCGGGGACAGGGGTTGAACACCATATATTTT. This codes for CASSLIRGQGLNTIYF.

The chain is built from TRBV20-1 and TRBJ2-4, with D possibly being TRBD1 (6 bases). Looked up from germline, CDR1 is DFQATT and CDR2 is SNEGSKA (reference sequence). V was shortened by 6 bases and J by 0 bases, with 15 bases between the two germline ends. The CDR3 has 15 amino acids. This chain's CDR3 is CSAPGERVAKNIQYF. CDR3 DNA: TGCAGTGCCCCAGGGGAAAGGGTAGCCAAAAACATTCAGTACTTC.

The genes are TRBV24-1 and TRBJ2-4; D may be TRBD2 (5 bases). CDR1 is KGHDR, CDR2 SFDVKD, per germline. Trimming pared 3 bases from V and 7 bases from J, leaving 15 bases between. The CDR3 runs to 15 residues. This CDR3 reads CATSDPTRPGNIQYF. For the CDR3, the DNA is TGTGCCACCAGTGATCCTACCCGCCCGGGGAACATTCAGTACTTC.

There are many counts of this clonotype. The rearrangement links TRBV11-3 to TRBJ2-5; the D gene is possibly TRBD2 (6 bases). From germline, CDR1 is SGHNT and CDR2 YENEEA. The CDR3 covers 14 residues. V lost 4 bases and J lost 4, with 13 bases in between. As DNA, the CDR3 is TGTGCCAGCAGCTCTTCTAGCGAGGGAGAGACCCAGTACTTC. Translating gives CASSSSSEGETQYF. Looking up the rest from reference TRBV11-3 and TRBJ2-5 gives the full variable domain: EAGVVQSPRYKIIEKKQPVAFWCNPISGHNTLYWYLQNLGQGPELLIRYENEEAVDDSQLPKDRFSAERLKGVDSTLKIQPAELGDSAVYLCASSSSSEGETQYFGPGTRLLVL.

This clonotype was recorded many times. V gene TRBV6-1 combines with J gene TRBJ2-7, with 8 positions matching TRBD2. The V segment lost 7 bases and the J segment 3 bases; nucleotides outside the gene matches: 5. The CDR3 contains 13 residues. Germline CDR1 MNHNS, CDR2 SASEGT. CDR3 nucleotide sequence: TGTGCCAGCACCGCCCGGGGGGGCTACGAGCAGTACTTC. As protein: CASTARGGYEQYF.

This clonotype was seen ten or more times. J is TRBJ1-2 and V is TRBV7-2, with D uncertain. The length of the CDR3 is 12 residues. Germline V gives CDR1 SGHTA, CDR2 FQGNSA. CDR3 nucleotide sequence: TGTGCTTCGGACGCCCCCCAAGTGGGCTACACCTTC. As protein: CASDAPQVGYTF.